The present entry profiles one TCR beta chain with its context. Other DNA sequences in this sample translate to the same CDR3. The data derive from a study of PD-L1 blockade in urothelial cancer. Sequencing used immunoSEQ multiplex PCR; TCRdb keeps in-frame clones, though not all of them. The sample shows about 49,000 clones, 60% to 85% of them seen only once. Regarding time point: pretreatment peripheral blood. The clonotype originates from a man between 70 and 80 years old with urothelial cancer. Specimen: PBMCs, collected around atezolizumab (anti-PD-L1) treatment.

The CDR3 DNA sequence: TGTGCCAGCAGTTCCGGGACTAGCGGGAGTGCAGATACGCAGTATTTT. Residues: CASSSGTSGSADTQYF. The chain has TRBV27 and TRBJ2-3; 14 nucleotides line up with TRBD2. The CDR3 consists of 16 residues. Germline CDR1 reads MNHEY; CDR2 reads SMNVEV (reference sequence). The junction had 4 bases not matched to a gene; V was cut back by 4 bases and J by 4 bases.